This T cell receptor beta chain was identified in a study of blood T cells in healthy people across ages. A second PCR of 7 to 11 cycles used a sample-barcoded 5' primer and a J-beta primer mix. One entry per CDR3 protein, called by TCRdb with MiXCR from the 5' RACE reads. This sample yields about 830,000 distinct CDR3 sequences, of which 60% to 80% are seen a single time; 25% to 30% belongs to the top ten. V shed 4 bases and J 5 bases; nucleotides not matched to a gene: 9. Germline V CDR1 and CDR2: SGHRS, YFSETQ. This CDR3 has 14 residues. The clonotype comes from a young man in good health. V is TRBV5-1 and J is TRBJ2-7; 7 nucleotides align to TRBD1. What was sequenced was blood. The CDR3 here is CASSTETGSDEQYF. CDR3 coding DNA: TGCGCCAGCAGCACGGAGACAGGGAGCGACGAGCAGTACTTC.